A single sample gave rise to the 24 T cell receptor beta chains below, sequenced in a study of beta chain features in type 1 diabetes. The authors reverse transcribed all of the isolated RNA, so sequencing captured expressed TCRB transcripts. Sequencing used immunoSEQ multiplex PCR; TCRdb keeps in-frame clones, though not all of them. Among about 6,000 clones listed, 70% to 80% were seen once. The sequencing sample was made of Tregs from blood. The receptors stem from a man between 18 and 35 years old in good health.

V is TRBV6-5 and J is TRBJ2-3, with a tentative D call TRBD1 (5 bases). V was shortened by 2 bases and J by 0 bases, with 9 bases between the two germline ends. The germline V gene has CDR1 MNHEY and CDR2 SVGAGI. CDR3 size: 15 residues. The CDR3 here is CASSYLQGSTDTQYF. CDR3 coding DNA: TGTGCCAGCAGTTACCTCCAGGGTAGCACAGATACGCAGTATTTT.

This clone was observed a handful of times. The chain employs TRBV30 and TRBJ2-1, with TRBD2 matching 10 bases. V shed 1 base and J 1 base; nucleotides not matched to a gene: 7. The germline gives CDR1 GTSNPN, CDR2 SVGIG (reference sequence). CDR3 length: 17 amino acids. For the CDR3, the DNA is TGTGCCTGGAGTGGGGGGGAGCGGGGGGGTTCCTACAATGAGCAGTTCTTC. Translated: CAWSGGERGGSYNEQFF. Together with reference TRBV30 and TRBJ2-1, the CDR3 gives the full variable domain: SQTIHQWPATLVQPVGSPLSLECTVEGTSNPNLYWYRQAAGRGLQLLFYSVGIGQISSEVPQNLSASRPQDRQFILSSKKLLLSDSGFYLCAWSGGERGGSYNEQFFGPGTRLTVL.

This clone was detected a few times. In nucleotides, the CDR3 is TGTGCCAGCAGCTTCCTAGCGGGGGAGACCCAGTACTTC. Translation gives CASSFLAGETQYF. The V gene is TRBV5-4, the J gene TRBJ2-5, with TRBD2 matching 9 bases. The germline V gene encodes CDR1 SGHNT and CDR2 YYREEE (reference sequence). The CDR3 contains 13 residues. Trimming at V came to 2 bases and at J to 5 bases, leaving 1 base not matched to a gene. The full variable domain, completed using reference TRBV5-4 and TRBJ2-5, is ETGVTQSPTHLIKTRGQQVTLRCSSQSGHNTVSWYQQALGQGPQFIFQYYREEENGRGNFPPRFSGLQFPNYSSELNVNALELDDSALYLCASSFLAGETQYFGPGTRLLVL.

The chain links TRBV6-6 to TRBJ1-1; no firm D call. Germline V gene data show CDR1 as MNHNY and CDR2 as SVGAGI (reference sequence). V was pared by 0 bases and J by 4 bases, with 12 bases between. The CDR3 consists of 15 residues. The DNA of the CDR3 is TGTGCCAGCAGTTACTCGACCGAGGCGCCCACTGAAGCTTTCTTT. Its translation: CASSYSTEAPTEAFF.

CDR3 coding DNA: TGTGCCAGCAGCACCCGACTAGCGGGGTGGAATGAGCAGTTCTTC. It translates to CASSTRLAGWNEQFF. This rearrangement joins TRBV11-2 to TRBJ2-1; 11 bases agree with TRBD2. The CDR3 length is 15 residues. CDR1 and CDR2 (germline): SGHAT, FQNNGV. V lost 5 bases and J lost 7; bases outside the gene matches: 7.

V and J are TRBV6-1 and TRBJ2-2; tentative D call: TRBD2 (6 bases). Germline lookup yields CDR1 MNHNS and CDR2 SASEGT. The CDR3 runs 15 residues. Deletions cut 7 bases from V and 0 bases from J, with 12 bases between. Written as DNA, the CDR3 is TGTGCCAGCACAGAACCGGGGGCGAACACCGGGGAGCTGTTTTTT. It specifies CASTEPGANTGELFF.

The chain has TRBV7-8 and TRBJ1-1, with D maybe TRBD1 (6 bases). The germline CDR1 and CDR2 sequences are SGHVS and FQNEAQ. The V and J ends lost 5 bases and 3 bases respectively, with 19 bases between them. The CDR3 runs 16 residues. The CDR3 loop is CASSPRDKFLDTEAFF. The CDR3 DNA reads as TGTGCCAGCAGCCCCCGGGACAAATTTCTGGACACTGAAGCTTTCTTT.

This clone has a single count. V gene TRBV5-4 combines with J gene TRBJ1-1; D ambiguous. This CDR3 comprises 15 residues. Trimming left V 2 bases short and J 1 base short, with 12 bases between. Germline-derived CDR1 and CDR2 are SGHNT and YYREEE (reference sequence). In nucleotides, the CDR3 is TGTGCCAGCAGCTTTGGTATGGCAGGGAACACTGAAGCTTTCTTT. Translated: CASSFGMAGNTEAFF. The variable domain in full, completed from reference TRBV5-4 and TRBJ1-1, reads ETGVTQSPTHLIKTRGQQVTLRCSSQSGHNTVSWYQQALGQGPQFIFQYYREEENGRGNFPPRFSGLQFPNYSSELNVNALELDDSALYLCASSFGMAGNTEAFFGQGTRLTVV.

The rearrangement uses TRBV7-9 and TRBJ1-4; D call uncertain. From germline, CDR1 is SEHNR and CDR2 FQNEAQ (reference sequence). The CDR3 has 14 residues. V lost 0 bases to trimming and J lost 8 bases, with 10 bases between them. CDR3 coding DNA: TGTGCCAGCAGCTTAGCAGGTTTCGGGGAAAAACTGTTTTTT. It codes for CASSLAGFGEKLFF.

The J gene is TRBJ2-3, the V gene TRBV6-5; D ambiguous. Trimming cost V 6 bases and J 11 bases, with 6 bases left between them. Germline V gives CDR1 MNHEY, CDR2 SVGAGI. The length of the CDR3 is 9 residues. CDR3 coding DNA: TGTGCCAGCAGCCTTCTGCAGTATTTT. Protein sequence: CASSLLQYF.

V usage is TRBV28 and J usage is TRBJ1-2, with 8 bases matching TRBD1. This CDR3 has 13 amino acids. V was pared by 5 bases and J by 7 bases, with 6 bases of the junction left unmatched. Germline V CDR1 and CDR2: MDHEN, SYDVKM. The CDR3 nucleotides read TGTGCCAGCAGTCGAGGACAGGGCCCTGGCTACACCTTC. It translates to CASSRGQGPGYTF.

This clone appeared once. The CDR3 reads CASSPDGDTQYF. CDR3 bases: TGTGCCAGCTCACCAGACGGGGATACGCAGTATTTT. The chain couples TRBV18 to TRBJ2-3; D uncertain. Germline V gives CDR1 KGHSH, CDR2 LQKENI. Deletions cut 2 bases from V and 6 bases from J, with 6 bases between. The length of the CDR3 is 12 residues.

The chain joins TRBV7-9 to TRBJ1-1; tentative D call: TRBD1 (5 bases). The V gene's germline CDR1 is SEHNR and CDR2 FQNEAQ (reference sequence). The CDR3 runs 14 residues. V gave up 6 bases and J gave up 3 bases, with 14 bases separating them. CDR3 sequence: CASSSQVRDTEAFF. The CDR3 nucleotides read TGTGCCAGCAGTTCACAGGTTCGGGACACTGAAGCTTTCTTT.

For the CDR3, the DNA is TGTGCCAGTAGTATCAGGGGGCTAGGGAACACTGAAGCTTTCTTT. Translating it yields CASSIRGLGNTEAFF. V is TRBV19 and J is TRBJ1-1; 8 positions match TRBD1. CDR3 length: 15 residues. With 3 bases clipped from V and 1 base from J, the junction kept 4 bases outside the gene matches. CDR1 and CDR2 (germline): LNHDA, SQIVND (reference sequence).

V is TRBV19 and J is TRBJ2-1; 9 positions agree with TRBD2. J gave up 2 bases and V 3 bases, and 5 bases lay outside the gene matches. CDR1 is LNHDA and CDR2 is SQIVND in the germline V gene (reference sequence). This CDR3 region has 16 residues. The CDR3 here is CASSMSSGGPYNEQFF. The CDR3 coding sequence is TGTGCCAGTAGTATGAGTAGCGGGGGACCCTACAATGAGCAGTTCTTC. Full variable domain (outside the CDR3, taken from reference TRBV19 and TRBJ2-1): DGGITQSPKYLFRKEGQNVTLSCEQNLNHDAMYWYRQDPGQGLRLIYYSQIVNDFQKGDIAEGYSVSREKKESFPLTVTSAQKNPTAFYLCASSMSSGGPYNEQFFGPGTRLTVL.

In nucleotides, the CDR3 is TGTGCCAGCAGCGAGACAGGGGTTTATGGAAACATTCAGTACTTC. Protein product: CASSETGVYGNIQYF. V and J are TRBV7-9 and TRBJ2-4; 8 nucleotides match TRBD1. The CDR3 sequence is 15 residues long. Germline CDR1 and CDR2: SEHNR and FQNEAQ (reference sequence). The ends lost 5 bases at V and 6 bases at J; junction bases unmatched: 9.

The gene calls are TRBV2 and TRBJ2-1, with D perhaps matching TRBD1 (5 bases). Germline-derived CDR1 and CDR2 are SNHLY and FYNNEI. V lost 6 bases and J 0 bases, leaving 15 bases between the germline ends. This CDR3 has 16 residues. DNA for the CDR3: TGTGCCAGCAGGGGGCTTTTAGGCAGCTCCTACAATGAGCAGTTCTTC. This encodes CASRGLLGSSYNEQFF.

This clone was seen more than once but under ten times. The chain uses TRBV18 and TRBJ2-7; 9 bases align to TRBD1. The CDR3 has 15 amino acids. Germline-derived CDR1 and CDR2 are KGHSH and LQKENI. V lost 6 bases, J lost 6 bases, and 12 bases stayed unmatched. DNA of the CDR3: TGTGCCAGCTCTAAAGGGGGACAGGGATCGAGCGAGCAGTACTTC. Translating it yields CASSKGGQGSSEQYF.

The gene calls are TRBV7-8 and TRBJ1-2; 10 positions agree with TRBD1. The length of the CDR3 is 16 residues. After removal of 0 bases from V and 4 bases from J, the junction contained 5 bases not matched to a gene. Germline-derived CDR1 and CDR2 are SGHVS and FQNEAQ. The DNA for the CDR3 is TGTGCCAGCAGCTTAGCAGGACAGGGGGACAGCTATGGCTACACCTTC. Its protein product is CASSLAGQGDSYGYTF. The variable domain in full, with the rest retrieved from reference TRBV7-8 and TRBJ1-2, is GAGVSQSPRYKVAKRGQDVALRCDPISGHVSLFWYQQALGQGPEFLTYFQNEAQLDKSGLPSDRFFAERPEGSVSTLKIQRTQQEDSAVYLCASSLAGQGDSYGYTFGSGTRLTVV.

The rearrangement uses TRBV25-1 and TRBJ2-6; weak D call: TRBD1 (5 bases). CDR1 and CDR2 from the germline V gene are MGHDK and SYGVNS. This CDR3 spans 17 amino acids. Trimming removed 1 base at V and 0 bases at J, with 10 bases between. CDR3 nucleotides: TGTGCCAGCAGTGAATGGGGCTCCCGCTCTGGGGCCAACGTCCTGACTTTC. Amino acids: CASSEWGSRSGANVLTF.

V and J are TRBV18 and TRBJ1-1, with unresolved D. V was trimmed by 3 bases and J by 6 bases, leaving 20 bases between them. CDR1 and CDR2 (germline): KGHSH, LQKENI. CDR3 size: 16 residues. DNA of the CDR3: TGTGCCAGCTCACCGTCTGGGCAGGCCCTCACTTCTGAAGCTTTCTTT. Amino acid sequence: CASSPSGQALTSEAFF.

The chain links TRBV10-1 to TRBJ2-4; D possibly corresponds to TRBD2 (7 bases). V shed 2 bases and J shed 8 bases, with 13 bases lying between them. CDR1 and CDR2 from the germline V gene are WNHNN and SYGVQD (reference sequence). The CDR3 runs 14 residues. CDR3 protein: CASSEGAGADIQYF. The DNA of the CDR3 is TGCGCCAGCAGTGAGGGGGCGGGGGCCGACATTCAGTACTTC.

This clone came up a few times. V is TRBV7-9 and J is TRBJ1-5; no firm D call. Germline CDR1 SEHNR, CDR2 FQNEAQ (reference sequence). Trimming took 4 bases from V and 4 from J, leaving 14 bases between them. The length of the CDR3 is 15 residues. The CDR3 region has the DNA TGTGCCAGCAGCTCCTCGGAGAGCCCTAATCAGCCCCAGCATTTT. Its protein product is CASSSSESPNQPQHF. Using reference TRBV7-9 and TRBJ1-5 for the parts outside the CDR3, the full variable domain is DTGVSQNPRHKITKRGQNVTFRCDPISEHNRLYWYRQTLGQGPEFLTYFQNEAQLEKSRLLSDRFSAERPKGSFSTLEIQRTEQGDSAMYLCASSSSESPNQPQHFGDGTRLSIL.

The genes are TRBV5-1 and TRBJ2-3; D is possibly TRBD1 (5 bases). CDR3 length equals 14 residues. Between the trimmed V and J ends, which lost 5 bases and 4 bases, there was a span of 14 bases. CDR1 and CDR2 (germline): SGHRS, YFSETQ. CDR3 bases: TGCGCCAGCAGTCAGGGCGCAAGGGCAGATACGCAGTATTTT. It specifies CASSQGARADTQYF. Filled out from reference TRBV5-1 and TRBJ2-3, the complete variable domain reads KAGVTQTPRYLIKTRGQQVTLSCSPISGHRSVSWYQQTPGQGLQFLFEYFSETQRNKGNFPGRFSGRQFSNSRSEMNVSTLELGDSALYLCASSQGARADTQYFGPGTRLTVL.